These 9 T cell receptor beta chains share one sample of origin, sequenced in a study of shared clonotypes between healthy human individuals. The table came from immunoSEQ multiplex PCR; TCRdb's copy has only in-frame clones and leaves some out. The data hold roughly 2.5 million clones, with roughly 92% observed a single time. Sequencing was performed on naive CD4+ T cells sorted from blood. The subset: CD45RA+ positively selected. Receptor source: a man aged 18 to 30 in good health.

Remarks on this clone: This same CDR3 is encoded by further DNA sequences in the sample. The chain uses TRBV2 and TRBJ2-3; a possible D gene is TRBD1 (6 bases). The germline gives CDR1 SNHLY, CDR2 FYNNEI. The CDR3 covers 14 residues. Between the trimmed V and J ends, which lost 5 bases and 1 base, there was a span of 10 bases. The CDR3 region has the DNA TGTGCCAGCAGTAGGGCAGGGGGCACAGATACGCAGTATTTT. Translated, it gives CASSRAGGTDTQYF.

The chain recombines TRBV5-1 with TRBJ2-1, with 8 bases lining up with TRBD2. This CDR3 is built from 14 residues. Trimming cost V 4 bases and J 4 bases; bases outside gene matches: 4. Germline CDR1 reads SGHRS; CDR2 reads YFSETQ. The CDR3 coding sequence is TGCGCCAGCAGCGCCGCTAGCGGGTACAATGAGCAGTTCTTC. Translated, it gives CASSAASGYNEQFF.

The CDR3 DNA follows: TGTGCCAGCAGCTTAATGGGGGGAGTCAATCAGCCCCAGCATTTT. Encoded protein: CASSLMGGVNQPQHF. The chain recombines TRBV5-6 with TRBJ1-5, with D perhaps TRBD1 (5 bases). The CDR3 loop spans 15 amino acids. Trimming removed 2 bases at V and 3 bases at J, with 12 bases between. Germline CDR1 is SGHDT and CDR2 is YYEEEE.

V usage is TRBV7-3 and J usage is TRBJ2-2; TRBD1 matches at 8 bases. CDR3 length: 15 amino acids. Germline CDR1 reads SGHTA; CDR2 reads FQGTGA. Trimming removed 3 bases from V and 5 bases from J; junction bases left unmatched: 5. CDR3 DNA: TGTGCCAGCAGCTTGGGACAGGTGGCTACCGGGGAGCTGTTTTTT. It yields the protein CASSLGQVATGELFF.

The chain employs TRBV9 and TRBJ2-2, with TRBD1 as a possible D gene (5 bases). The CDR3 loop spans 14 amino acids. Trimming stripped 0 bases from V and 7 bases from J, with 10 bases between. The germline V gene encodes CDR1 SGDLS and CDR2 YYNGEE. The CDR3 loop is CASSVEGVVGELFF. CDR3 DNA: TGTGCCAGCAGCGTAGAAGGGGTGGTCGGGGAGCTGTTTTTT.

V gene TRBV19 combines with J gene TRBJ1-5; 7 bases line up with TRBD1. This CDR3 contains 13 residues. The trim removed 10 bases at V and 3 bases at J, leaving 6 bases unmatched. Germline V lookup: CDR1 LNHDA, CDR2 SQIVND (reference sequence). The CDR3 nucleotides are TGTGCCACCCAACAGGGGTCCAATCAGCCCCAGCATTTT. This sequence encodes CATQQGSNQPQHF. Together with reference TRBV19 and TRBJ1-5, the CDR3 gives the full variable domain: DGGITQSPKYLFRKEGQNVTLSCEQNLNHDAMYWYRQDPGQGLRLIYYSQIVNDFQKGDIAEGYSVSREKKESFPLTVTSAQKNPTAFYLCATQQGSNQPQHFGDGTRLSIL.

The J gene is TRBJ2-7, the V gene TRBV6-5, with 10 bases identical to TRBD2. Looked up from germline, CDR1 is MNHEY and CDR2 is SVGAGI. This CDR3 is built from 14 residues. V gave up 7 bases and J gave up 5 bases; unmatched junction bases: 8. The CDR3 spells CASIPTSGLNEQYF. Here the CDR3 DNA reads TGTGCCAGCATCCCGACTAGCGGGCTCAACGAGCAGTACTTC.

The sample holds one count of this clone. V is TRBV7-2 and J is TRBJ2-7; 8 bases are shared with TRBD2. J gave up 6 bases and V 1 base, and 5 bases lay outside the gene matches. There are 14 residues in the CDR3. The germline V gene encodes CDR1 SGHTA and CDR2 FQGNSA. The CDR3 sequence is CASSLGLGLVEQYF. For the CDR3, the DNA is TGTGCCAGCAGCTTAGGCTTGGGACTAGTCGAGCAGTACTTC.

The J gene is TRBJ2-3, the V gene TRBV9; D might be TRBD1 (5 bases). Per the germline V gene, CDR1 is SGDLS and CDR2 is YYNGEE. The CDR3 covers 16 residues. The V end lost 0 bases, the J end lost 0 bases, and 11 bases lay between the germline ends. The CDR3 loop reads CASSVGVDSSTDTQYF. The CDR3 nucleotides read TGTGCCAGCAGCGTAGGTGTTGACAGTAGCACAGATACGCAGTATTTT.